This entry lists 3 T cell receptor beta chains sequenced from one sample in a study of blood T cell repertoires in COVID-19. Assay: immunoSEQ multiplex PCR; the TCRdb copy retains only in-frame clones and omits some. The data hold roughly 260,000 clones, with about 89% observed a single time. The sequenced material came from peripheral blood. These receptors were obtained from a man in his forties who had recovered from COVID-19.

This clone was counted once. The chain links TRBV10-2 to TRBJ1-2; D is uncertain. The V gene lost 3 bases and the J gene lost 4 bases, with 9 bases spanning the gap. Germline V CDR1 and CDR2: WSHSY, SAAADI. There are 13 residues in the CDR3. CDR3 nucleotides: TGCGCCAGCAGTGACAGCGGCCTCTATGGCTACACCTTC. This gives the protein CASSDSGLYGYTF.

CDR3 DNA: TGTGCCAGCAGCGGGAGGACTAGCAACACAGATACGCAGTATTTT. Translated, it gives CASSGRTSNTDTQYF. The J gene is TRBJ2-3, the V gene TRBV5-8; 8 bases are a match to TRBD2. CDR3 length: 15 residues. The V segment lost 4 bases and the J segment 2 bases; nucleotides outside the gene matches: 6. The germline V gene encodes CDR1 SGHTS and CDR2 YDEGEE. Using reference TRBV5-8 and TRBJ2-3 for the parts outside the CDR3, the full variable domain is EAGVTQSPTHLIKTRGQQATLRCSPISGHTSVYWYQQALGLGLQFLLWYDEGEERNRGNFPPRFSGRQFPNYSSELNVNALELEDSALYLCASSGRTSNTDTQYFGPGTRLTVL.

The chain carries TRBV18 and TRBJ2-7; 14 nucleotides align to TRBD2. This CDR3 contains 17 residues. Trimming at V came to 3 bases and at J to 7 bases, leaving 11 bases not matched to a gene. In germline, CDR1 is KGHSH, CDR2 LQKENI. In nucleotides, the CDR3 is TGTGCCAGCTCACCTGGGACTAGCGGGAGACCGATACTGGAGCAGTACTTC. Translation gives CASSPGTSGRPILEQYF.